These 16 T cell receptor beta chains originate from one sample sequenced in a study of blood T cells in healthy people across ages. Alongside a J-beta primer mix, a sample-barcoded 5' primer served in a second PCR lasting roughly 7 to 12 cycles. Each CDR3 protein gets one entry after TCRdb re-called the 5' RACE reads with MiXCR. Of about 1.7 million distinct CDR3 sequences detected, 28% appear once; the ten largest clones hold 7.7%. The sequencing input was blood. The receptors shown here come from a woman in her twenties or thirties in good health.

This clonotype has at least ten counts. This chain connects TRBV20-1 to TRBJ1-5; D remains ambiguous. Germline V gene lookup returns CDR1 DFQATT and CDR2 SNEGSKA (reference sequence). The CDR3 has 14 amino acids. Trimming removed 5 bases at V and 0 bases at J, with 11 bases between. DNA of the CDR3: TGCAGTGCTGTGACCGGGTATAGCAATCAGCCCCAGCATTTT. Its protein product is CSAVTGYSNQPQHF.

This clonotype has more than one count but fewer than ten. The genes are TRBV4-1 and TRBJ1-4, with TRBD1 as a possible D gene (5 bases). The V end lost 2 bases, the J end lost 2 bases, and 9 bases lay between the germline ends. This CDR3 region has 15 residues. CDR1 and CDR2 (germline): MGHRA, YSYEKL. The CDR3 DNA reads as TGCGCCAGCAGCCAACTCAGGGTGACTAATGAAAAACTGTTTTTT. As protein: CASSQLRVTNEKLFF.

The chain carries TRBV27 and TRBJ2-1; 16 bases fit TRBD2. Germline V gene lookup returns CDR1 MNHEY and CDR2 SMNVEV (reference sequence). This CDR3 contains 17 residues. With V trimmed by 3 bases and J by 15 bases, 14 bases remained unmatched. The CDR3 reads CASSLPGLAGGPTLRFF. The CDR3 nucleotides are TGTGCCAGCAGTTTGCCGGGACTAGCGGGAGGGCCTACCTTAAGGTTCTTC.

This clonotype was detected ten times or more. The chain links TRBV20-1 to TRBJ2-7; the D gene is possibly TRBD1 (5 bases). The V gene's germline CDR1 is DFQATT and CDR2 SNEGSKA (reference sequence). The CDR3 is 15 amino acids. Between the trimmed V and J ends, which lost 0 bases and 2 bases, there was a span of 14 bases. CDR3 amino acids: CSARDDSLDTYEQYF. In DNA form, the CDR3 reads TGCAGTGCTAGAGATGACAGCTTGGACACCTACGAGCAGTACTTC.

V usage is TRBV5-1 and J usage is TRBJ2-1; 7 nucleotides match TRBD2. Germline lookup yields CDR1 SGHRS and CDR2 YFSETQ. Trimming at V came to 0 bases and at J to 4 bases, leaving 10 bases not matched to a gene. The CDR3 has 17 amino acids. The CDR3 here is CASSLEVGGRSYNEQFF. CDR3 coding DNA: TGCGCCAGCAGCTTGGAGGTGGGCGGGAGAAGTTACAATGAGCAGTTCTTC.

This chain uses TRBV30 with TRBJ2-3, with 7 bases lining up with TRBD2. The CDR3 sequence is 15 residues long. Germline CDR1 GTSNPN, CDR2 SVGIG (reference sequence). J was trimmed by 2 bases and V by 1 base; bases with no gene match: 6. CDR3 sequence (DNA): TGTGCCTGGAGTGCCCAAGCGGGGCCCACAGATACGCAGTATTTT. Translation: CAWSAQAGPTDTQYF. The full variable domain, its missing parts supplied by reference TRBV30 and TRBJ2-3, is SQTIHQWPATLVQPVGSPLSLECTVEGTSNPNLYWYRQAAGRGLQLLFYSVGIGQISSEVPQNLSASRPQDRQFILSSKKLLLSDSGFYLCAWSAQAGPTDTQYFGPGTRLTVL.

The chain links TRBV27 to TRBJ2-1, with a possible D match to TRBD1 (6 bases). V was shortened by 6 bases and J by 6 bases, with 15 bases between the two germline ends. CDR1 is MNHEY and CDR2 is SMNVEV in the germline V gene (reference sequence). This CDR3 comprises 14 residues. CDR3: CASSPNRVINEQFF. The CDR3 DNA follows: TGTGCCAGCAGCCCTAACAGGGTTATCAATGAGCAGTTCTTC.

This clonotype was counted many times. This rearrangement joins TRBV9 to TRBJ2-7, with TRBD1 identical over 7 bases. Germline CDR1 is SGDLS and CDR2 is YYNGEE. There are 15 residues in the CDR3. The V gene end was trimmed by 0 bases and the J gene end by 4 bases; junction bases not matched to a gene: 7. The CDR3 sequence is CASSVGTGDGYEQYF. Here the CDR3 DNA reads TGTGCCAGCAGCGTAGGAACAGGGGACGGGTACGAGCAGTACTTC.

This clonotype has a handful of counts. The chain employs TRBV20-1 and TRBJ2-1, with TRBD2 matching 13 bases. Germline V gene lookup returns CDR1 DFQATT and CDR2 SNEGSKA (reference sequence). The V segment lost 4 bases and the J segment 8 bases; nucleotides outside the gene matches: 8. This CDR3 spans 15 amino acids. DNA for the CDR3: TGCAGTGCTACACAACCGGGACTAGCGGGGTATGAGCAGTTCTTC. Translated: CSATQPGLAGYEQFF.

This clonotype showed up many times. The junction differs from germline at one of its ends, possibly a read error. As DNA, the CDR3 is TGTGCCAGCACCGACACCGGGGAGCTGTTTTTT. Translation: CASTDTGELFF. The rearrangement links TRBV5-1 to TRBJ2-2; no clear D. Germline V gene lookup returns CDR1 SGHRS and CDR2 YFSETQ. The CDR3 extends over 11 amino acids.

The V call is TRBV5-1, the J call TRBJ2-3, with 7 bases matching TRBD2. The length of the CDR3 is 14 residues. Germline V CDR1 and CDR2: SGHRS, YFSETQ. Trimming removed 1 base from V and 6 bases from J; junction bases left unmatched: 5. The CDR3 nucleotides are TGCGCCAGCAGCTTGATCAGGGAGGGTGATACGCAGTATTTT. Translating it yields CASSLIREGDTQYF.

This clonotype has a single count. A read error may be the cause here, since a much bigger clone is one base away. This CDR3 is CARSSGTSGDETQYF. CDR3 in DNA: TGTGCCCGCAGTTCCGGGACTAGCGGGGACGAGACCCAGTACTTC. The rearrangement links TRBV2 to TRBJ2-5; 13 bases are shared with TRBD2. The CDR3 runs 15 residues. The germline CDR1 and CDR2 sequences are SNHLY and FYNNEI.

The chain carries TRBV20-1 and TRBJ2-7; 8 bases are a match to TRBD2. Germline CDR1 and CDR2: DFQATT and SNEGSKA (reference sequence). V lost 3 bases, J lost 2 bases, and 6 bases stayed unmatched. CDR3 length: 14 amino acids. The CDR3 loop reads CSARPGGGTYEQYF. The CDR3 DNA reads TGCAGTGCTAGGCCTGGCGGGGGGACCTACGAGCAGTACTTC.

This clonotype was observed a few times. It may be a read error: a sequence one base away is much more abundant. This sequence joins TRBV10-3 and TRBJ2-4; no clear D. The CDR3 is 17 residues long. Deletions cut 0 bases from V and 13 bases from J, with 25 bases between. The germline CDR1 and CDR2 sequences are ENHRY and SYGVKD. The CDR3 DNA reads TGTGCCATCAGTGAGTCGGAGATGAGAGAAGTCTACAATGAGCAGTACTTC. This gives the protein CAISESEMREVYNEQYF.

V usage is TRBV10-3 and J usage is TRBJ1-2; 7 bases map to TRBD1. V trimming: 6 bases; J trimming: 8 bases; junction bases outside the gene matches: 9. Germline V gene data show CDR1 as ENHRY and CDR2 as SYGVKD. The CDR3 spans 13 residues. The CDR3 is CAISETGCEGYTF. CDR3 nucleotide sequence: TGTGCCATCAGCGAGACAGGGTGCGAGGGCTACACCTTC.

About this clonotype itself: A read error may be the cause here, since a much bigger clone is one base away. The chain couples TRBV29-1 to TRBJ2-5; D unclear. The CDR3 length is 13 residues. CDR1 is SQVTM and CDR2 is ANQGSEA in the germline V gene. The CDR3 DNA reads TGCGGCGTTGATGGGCAGTATGGGAATACCCAGTACTTC. Translation: CGVDGQYGNTQYF.